The 27 T cell receptor beta chains below come from one sample, sequenced in a study of CD8+CD57+ T cells in acquired aplastic anemia. The template used for profiling TCR beta VDJ and CDR3 was genomic DNA. Via MiXCR, TCRdb re-called the reads, giving one row per CDR3 protein. The table shows about 130,000 distinct CDR3 sequences, with more than 40% occurring only once. Material: sorted CD4+, CD8+, or CD8+CD57+ T cells (not recorded which) from PBMCs. The receptors come from a human donor in good health, serving as a control.

The chain employs TRBV19 and TRBJ1-2; D is undetermined. Germline CDR1 and CDR2: LNHDA and SQIVND (reference sequence). This CDR3 is built from 15 residues. V lost 5 bases, J lost 2 bases, and 15 bases lay in between. CDR3 sequence (DNA): TGTGCCAGTAGTTTCCCGATGCAGCCGAACTATGGCTACACCTTC. Translating it yields CASSFPMQPNYGYTF.

This clonotype has a count of ten or more. The rearrangement joins TRBV24-1 to TRBJ2-5; D gene ambiguous. Germline assignment: CDR1 KGHDR and CDR2 SFDVKD. V was trimmed by 3 bases and J by 3 bases, leaving 7 bases between them. The length of the CDR3 is 13 residues. CDR3 nucleotides: TGTGCCACCAGTGATGGCGGCAAAGAGACCCAGTACTTC. Protein sequence: CATSDGGKETQYF.

In its sample, this clonotype was seen many times. This chain connects TRBV24-1 to TRBJ2-5, with 10 nucleotides matching TRBD1. This CDR3 has 15 residues. V lost 4 bases, J lost 5 bases, and 6 bases stayed unmatched. CDR1 and CDR2 (germline): KGHDR, SFDVKD. The CDR3 bases are TGTGCCACCAGTGACGCGGGACAGGGGAAGGAGACCCAGTACTTC. It specifies CATSDAGQGKETQYF.

Remarks on this clonotype: Possible read error: a much larger clone is one base away. The V call is TRBV11-2, the J call TRBJ2-4, with 8 bases lining up with TRBD1. The CDR3 is 15 amino acids. V lost 5 bases, J lost 11 bases, and 14 bases stayed unmatched. CDR1 is SGHAT, CDR2 FQNNGV, per germline. This chain's CDR3 is CASSNPDRGSNVQYF. DNA of the CDR3: TGTGCCAGCAGCAACCCAGACAGGGGCAGTAACGTTCAGTACTTC.

The count of this clonotype is one. The V gene is TRBV11-1, the J gene TRBJ2-3, with 13 bases that match TRBD2. The ends lost 7 bases at V and 1 base at J; junction bases unmatched: 14. Germline V CDR1 and CDR2: SGHAT, FQDESV (reference sequence). This CDR3 has 19 amino acids. The CDR3, as DNA: TGTGCCAGCATCAACCTACTCACTAGCGGGGGGGCCGGCACAGATACGCAGTATTTT. Translating it yields CASINLLTSGGAGTDTQYF. The whole variable domain, remainder taken from reference TRBV11-1 and TRBJ2-3, is EAEVAQSPRYKITEKSQAVAFWCDPISGHATLYWYRQILGQGPELLVQFQDESVVDDSQLPKDRFSAERLKGVDSTLKIQPAELGDSAMYLCASINLLTSGGAGTDTQYFGPGTRLTVL.

This chain connects TRBV6-5 to TRBJ2-7; TRBD1 matches at 9 bases. This CDR3 comprises 16 residues. Germline V gene sequence: CDR1 MNHEY, CDR2 SVGAGI. V lost 2 bases to trimming and J lost 1 base; unmatched junction nucleotides: 6. For the CDR3, the DNA is TGTGCCAGCAGTTACGGCGGTGGGACAGGGTCCTACGAGCAGTACTTC. Its protein is CASSYGGGTGSYEQYF.

The chain has TRBV2 and TRBJ2-5; 8 nucleotides line up with TRBD2. V was pared by 2 bases and J by 4 bases, with 0 bases of the junction left unmatched. CDR1 SNHLY and CDR2 FYNNEI come from the germline V gene. This CDR3 is built from 13 residues. The CDR3 DNA follows: TGTGCCAGCAGTGAACGGGGGGGAGAGACCCAGTACTTC. Translation: CASSERGGETQYF. Full variable domain (missing parts from reference TRBV2 and TRBJ2-5): EPEVTQTPSHQVTQMGQEVILRCVPISNHLYFYWYRQILGQKVEFLVSFYNNEISEKSEIFDDQFSVERPDGSNFTLKIRSTKLEDSAMYFCASSERGGETQYFGPGTRLLVL.

This clonotype was seen a handful of times. The chain joins TRBV29-1 to TRBJ1-1; D remains unclear. Germline lookup yields CDR1 SQVTM and CDR2 ANQGSEA. The CDR3 consists of 13 residues. The V gene lost 5 bases and the J gene lost 2 bases, with 12 bases spanning the gap. The CDR3 nucleotides read TGCAGCGTTACCATGGGAGGTAACACTGAAGCTTTCTTT. As protein: CSVTMGGNTEAFF.

This clonotype was found many times. The chain recombines TRBV12-3 or TRBV12-4 with TRBJ1-3; D is possibly TRBD1 (5 bases). Trimming took off 6 bases at V and 8 bases at J, with 17 bases between the two ends. The CDR3 covers 14 residues. The DNA of the CDR3 is TGTGCCAGCAGGGACGGGACCGCCGGGGACACCATATATTTT. This translates into CASRDGTAGDTIYF.

In regard to this clonotype: Being one base from a much bigger clone, this may be a read error. In DNA, the CDR3 is TGTCCCAGCACTCCGCATACAGGGGGCCAGCCCCAGCATTTT. Translation: CPSTPHTGGQPQHF. The J gene is TRBJ1-5, the V gene TRBV6-1; 9 nucleotides match TRBD1. Per the germline V gene, CDR1 is MNHNS and CDR2 is SASEGT. The CDR3 loop spans 14 amino acids.

In its sample, this clonotype was seen many times. The rearrangement uses TRBV20-1 and TRBJ2-7; 8 bases map to TRBD1. The germline V gene has CDR1 DFQATT and CDR2 SNEGSKA (reference sequence). This CDR3 is built from 14 residues. V was pared by 0 bases and J by 7 bases, with 8 bases of the junction left unmatched. This chain's CDR3 is CSARDPRTGWEQYF. As DNA, the CDR3 is TGCAGTGCTAGAGATCCAAGGACAGGGTGGGAGCAGTACTTC.

In its sample, this clonotype was seen once. The rearrangement joins TRBV29-1 to TRBJ2-3; TRBD2 might be the D (6 bases). V dropped 4 bases and J dropped 3 bases, with 11 bases sitting between them. Germline loops: CDR1 SQVTM, CDR2 ANQGSEA. This CDR3 contains 13 residues. The CDR3, as DNA: TGCAGCGTTGTCGGGGGAGTTACAGATACGCAGTATTTT. Protein: CSVVGGVTDTQYF.

This clonotype was seen at least ten times. V gene TRBV30 combines with J gene TRBJ1-2; 8 bases map to TRBD1. V was clipped by 3 bases and J by 5 bases; unmatched bases: 8. The CDR3 loop spans 14 amino acids. The germline V gene encodes CDR1 GTSNPN and CDR2 SVGIG (reference sequence). CDR3: CAWSGGQVRYGYTF. The CDR3, as DNA: TGTGCCTGGAGCGGGGGACAGGTTCGATATGGCTACACCTTC.

There are many counts of this clonotype. This chain links TRBV29-1 with TRBJ1-2; perhaps TRBD1 as D (6 bases). V was pared by 1 base and J by 0 bases, with 15 bases between. The CDR3 sequence is 16 residues long. Germline loops: CDR1 SQVTM, CDR2 ANQGSEA. CDR3 sequence: CSVEGPDRRANYGYTF. DNA of the CDR3: TGCAGCGTTGAAGGCCCGGACAGACGAGCTAACTATGGCTACACCTTC.

This rearrangement joins TRBV6-1 to TRBJ2-2; 8 bases are a match to TRBD1. The CDR3 is 14 residues long. Trimming removed 6 bases from V and 5 bases from J; junction bases left unmatched: 5. CDR1 is MNHNS and CDR2 is SASEGT in the germline V gene. CDR3 bases: TGTGCCAGCAGCAGTACAGGGGGAACCGGGGAGCTGTTTTTT. This gives the protein CASSSTGGTGELFF.

This clonotype was counted ten times or more. This chain uses TRBV19 with TRBJ1-4, with D perhaps matching TRBD1 (5 bases). The V end was cut by 5 bases, the J end by 8 bases, with 12 bases between. The CDR3 runs 13 residues. The germline V gene has CDR1 LNHDA and CDR2 SQIVND (reference sequence). CDR3 loop: CASSSSGGEKLFF. CDR3 DNA sequence: TGTGCCAGTAGTTCTTCGGGGGGGGAAAAACTGTTTTTT.

V gene TRBV11-1 combines with J gene TRBJ2-7, with 10 bases fitting TRBD2. The V segment lost 5 bases and the J segment 3 bases; nucleotides outside the gene matches: 10. Germline V gene sequence: CDR1 SGHAT, CDR2 FQDESV (reference sequence). CDR3 length: 16 amino acids. Here the CDR3 DNA reads TGTGCCAGCAGCAACCGAGCGGGGGGGCGATACTACGAGCAGTACTTC. It translates to CASSNRAGGRYYEQYF.

The chain combines TRBV7-3 with TRBJ1-2, with a tentative D call TRBD1 (5 bases). CDR1 SGHTA and CDR2 FQGTGA come from the germline V gene. V dropped 4 bases and J dropped 8 bases, with 14 bases sitting between them. This CDR3 spans 13 amino acids. DNA for the CDR3: TGTGCCAGCAGCTCCGGGGGAACGAGAGGCTACACCTTC. Protein: CASSSGGTRGYTF.

This clonotype was recorded a few times. The rearrangement joins TRBV20-1 to TRBJ2-1, with unresolved D. Between the trimmed V and J ends, which lost 7 bases and 10 bases, there was a span of 11 bases. The CDR3 spans 10 residues. Germline CDR1 is DFQATT and CDR2 is SNEGSKA (reference sequence). CDR3 sequence (DNA): TGCAGTGTCGCCTACGGGGAGCAGTTCTTC. It yields the protein CSVAYGEQFF.

This clonotype was detected a few times. The V and J genes are TRBV6-6 and TRBJ2-3, with 9 bases lining up with TRBD2. From germline, CDR1 is MNHNY and CDR2 SVGAGI (reference sequence). The CDR3 totals 15 residues. V lost 3 bases and J lost 1; bases outside the gene matches: 2. The CDR3 region is CASSYRLAGTDTQYF. CDR3 coding DNA: TGTGCCAGCAGTTATCGACTAGCGGGCACAGATACGCAGTATTTT.

The chain has TRBV4-3 and TRBJ2-3, with 13 bases aligning to TRBD2. Per germline, CDR1 LGHNA and CDR2 YSLEER. The CDR3 consists of 15 residues. With 4 bases clipped from V and 4 bases from J, the junction kept 2 bases outside the gene matches. The CDR3 protein is CASSLGTSGADTQYF. The CDR3 DNA is TGCGCCAGCAGCCTCGGGACTAGCGGGGCAGATACGCAGTATTTT.

This clonotype showed up many times. The rearrangement uses TRBV5-1 and TRBJ2-3; unclear D gene. Trimming removed 0 bases at V and 4 bases at J, with 21 bases between. This CDR3 spans 18 amino acids. Germline V gives CDR1 SGHRS, CDR2 YFSETQ. The CDR3 here is CASSLANVVGQTSDTQYF. The CDR3 DNA follows: TGCGCCAGCAGCTTGGCCAACGTCGTAGGCCAGACTTCAGATACGCAGTATTTT.

This clonotype has ten or more counts. This rearrangement joins TRBV3-1 to TRBJ1-3; D uncertain. The V end lost 0 bases, the J end lost 0 bases, and 6 bases lay between the germline ends. Germline V gene sequence: CDR1 LGHDT, CDR2 YNNKEL (reference sequence). This CDR3 comprises 15 residues. CDR3 residues: CASSQDPSSGNTIYF. The CDR3 nucleotides are TGTGCCAGCAGCCAAGATCCGAGCTCTGGAAACACCATATATTTT.

As regards this clonotype: A read error is possible here, since a much larger clone lies one base away. V and J are TRBV6-1 and TRBJ1-2, with 7 bases identical to TRBD1. The CDR3 is made up of 14 amino acids. Germline lookup yields CDR1 MNHNS and CDR2 SASEGT. CDR3 sequence reads: CASSERTGYYGYAF. In DNA, the CDR3 is TGTGCCAGCAGTGAAAGGACAGGATACTATGGCTACGCCTTC.

This clonotype was observed at least ten times. The V and J genes are TRBV7-6 and TRBJ1-4; 7 bases line up with TRBD1. CDR3 length equals 17 residues. The V gene's germline CDR1 is SGHVS and CDR2 FNYEAQ. After removal of 5 bases from V and 0 bases from J, the junction contained 9 bases not matched to a gene. In nucleotides, the CDR3 is TGTGCCAGCAGCAAAGCGGGGACAGTTACAACTAATGAAAAACTGTTTTTT. Translation gives CASSKAGTVTTNEKLFF.

This clonotype was counted a few times. This CDR3 reads CASSLGTGGFGTEAFF. The DNA for the CDR3 is TGCGCCAGCAGCTTGGGGACAGGGGGATTCGGCACTGAAGCTTTCTTT. This sequence joins TRBV5-1 and TRBJ1-1; TRBD1 matches 10 bases. Looked up from germline, CDR1 is SGHRS and CDR2 is YFSETQ. With 0 bases clipped from V and 4 bases from J, the junction kept 6 bases outside the gene matches. The CDR3 runs to 16 residues.

The chain is built from TRBV4-1 and TRBJ1-1, with TRBD1 matching over 7 bases. V was clipped by 5 bases and J by 6 bases; unmatched bases: 6. Germline-derived CDR1 and CDR2 are MGHRA and YSYEKL. The CDR3 runs to 13 residues. The CDR3 sequence: CASSTGAGAEAFF. CDR3 coding DNA: TGCGCCAGCAGCACAGGGGCCGGGGCTGAAGCTTTCTTT.